This note documents a single TCR beta chain sequence. In the original workflow: Out-of-frame sequences were removed, leaving 2,204,828 distinct TCRbeta sequences. Measured with immunoSEQ multiplex PCR; TCRdb has only the in-frame clones, and not every one. That table gives V, J and clone size, and the DNA gave D and trimming. This sample has roughly 60,000 clones, with around 80% found just once. The sort gate was single viable CD3+CD4+CD8-CD45RO+ cells for memory CD4+ T cells. Serum IgG to CMV pp150, pp28, p38 and p52 defined serostatus. This specimen comes from a study of memory CD4+ T cells and cytomegalovirus serostatus. Germline CDR1 reads SGHTA; CDR2 reads FQGNSA. Trimming removed 2 bases from V and 5 bases from J, with 12 bases in between. The CDR3 totals 15 residues.

What was sequenced was memory CD4+ T cells from blood. The V and J genes are TRBV7-2 and TRBJ2-2, with unresolved D. The receptor comes from an adult in good health and CMV-seronegative. This chain's CDR3 is CASSLRLVGTGELFF. The CDR3 nucleotides read TGTGCCAGCAGCTTAAGGCTGGTTGGGACCGGGGAGCTGTTTTTT.